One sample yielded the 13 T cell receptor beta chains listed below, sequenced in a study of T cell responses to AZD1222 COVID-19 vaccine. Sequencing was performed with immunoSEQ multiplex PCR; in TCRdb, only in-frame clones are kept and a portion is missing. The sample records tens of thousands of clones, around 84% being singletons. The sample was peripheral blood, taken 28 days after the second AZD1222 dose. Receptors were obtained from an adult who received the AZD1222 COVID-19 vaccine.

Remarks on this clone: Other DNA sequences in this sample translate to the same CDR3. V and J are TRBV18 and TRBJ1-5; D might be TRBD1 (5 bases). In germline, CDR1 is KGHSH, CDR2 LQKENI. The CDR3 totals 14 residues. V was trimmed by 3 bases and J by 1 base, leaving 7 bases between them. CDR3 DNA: TGTGCCAGCTCACCGGGGGGAAGCAATCAGCCCCAGCATTTT. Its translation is CASSPGGSNQPQHF.

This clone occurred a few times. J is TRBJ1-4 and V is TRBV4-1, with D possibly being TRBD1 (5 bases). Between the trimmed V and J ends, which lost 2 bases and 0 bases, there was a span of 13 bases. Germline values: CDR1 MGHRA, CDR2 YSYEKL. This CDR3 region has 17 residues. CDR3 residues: CASSQFRDVATNEKLFF. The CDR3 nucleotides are TGCGCCAGCAGCCAATTCCGGGACGTAGCAACTAATGAAAAACTGTTTTTT.

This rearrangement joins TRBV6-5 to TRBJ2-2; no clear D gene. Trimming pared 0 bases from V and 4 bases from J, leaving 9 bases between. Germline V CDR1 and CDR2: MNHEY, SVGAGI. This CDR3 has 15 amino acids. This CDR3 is CASSYSPDPTGELFF. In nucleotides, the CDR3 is TGTGCCAGCAGTTACTCCCCAGACCCCACCGGGGAGCTGTTTTTT.

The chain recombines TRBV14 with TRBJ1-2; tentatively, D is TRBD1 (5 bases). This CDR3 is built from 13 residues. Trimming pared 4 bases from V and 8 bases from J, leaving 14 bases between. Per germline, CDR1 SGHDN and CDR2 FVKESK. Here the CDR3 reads CASSPGWNIGYTF. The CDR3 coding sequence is TGTGCCAGCAGCCCAGGGTGGAATATAGGCTACACCTTC.

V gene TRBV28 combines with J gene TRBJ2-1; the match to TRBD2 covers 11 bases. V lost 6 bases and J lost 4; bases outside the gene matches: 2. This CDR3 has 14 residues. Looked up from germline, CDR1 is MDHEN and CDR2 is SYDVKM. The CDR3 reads CASRLAGAYNEQFF. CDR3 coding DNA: TGTGCCAGCAGACTAGCGGGAGCGTACAATGAGCAGTTCTTC.

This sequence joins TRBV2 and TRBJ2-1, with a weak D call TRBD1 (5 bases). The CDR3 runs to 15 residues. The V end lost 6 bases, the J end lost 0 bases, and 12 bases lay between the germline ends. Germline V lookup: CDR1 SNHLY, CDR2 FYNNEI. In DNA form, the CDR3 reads TGTGCCAGCAGGGTAGACAGCAGCTCCTACAATGAGCAGTTCTTC. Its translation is CASRVDSSSYNEQFF.

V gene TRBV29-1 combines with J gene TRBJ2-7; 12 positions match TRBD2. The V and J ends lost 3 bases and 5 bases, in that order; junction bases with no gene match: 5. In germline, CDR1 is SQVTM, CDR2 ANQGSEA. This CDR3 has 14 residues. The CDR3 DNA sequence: TGCAGCGTTGACCTAGCGGGAGGGCCCGACGAGCAGTACTTC. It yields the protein CSVDLAGGPDEQYF.

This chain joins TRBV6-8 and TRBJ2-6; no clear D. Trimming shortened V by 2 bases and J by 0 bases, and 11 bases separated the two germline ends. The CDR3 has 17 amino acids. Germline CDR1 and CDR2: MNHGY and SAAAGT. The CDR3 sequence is CASSYPGQSSGANVLTF. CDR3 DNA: TGTGCCAGCAGTTACCCCGGGCAGAGCTCTGGGGCCAACGTCCTGACTTTC.

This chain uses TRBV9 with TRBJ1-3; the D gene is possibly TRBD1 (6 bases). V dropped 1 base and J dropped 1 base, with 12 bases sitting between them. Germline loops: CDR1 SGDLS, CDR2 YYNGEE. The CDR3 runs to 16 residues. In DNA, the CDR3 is TGTGCCAGCAGCGTAACGGGGGCTGAATCTGGAAACACCATATATTTT. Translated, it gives CASSVTGAESGNTIYF.

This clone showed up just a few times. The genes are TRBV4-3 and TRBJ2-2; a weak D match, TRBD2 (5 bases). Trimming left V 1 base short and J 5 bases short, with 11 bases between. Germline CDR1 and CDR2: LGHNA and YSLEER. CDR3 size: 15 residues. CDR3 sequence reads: CASSQVFGITGELFF. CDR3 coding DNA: TGCGCCAGCAGCCAAGTTTTCGGGATAACCGGGGAGCTGTTTTTT.

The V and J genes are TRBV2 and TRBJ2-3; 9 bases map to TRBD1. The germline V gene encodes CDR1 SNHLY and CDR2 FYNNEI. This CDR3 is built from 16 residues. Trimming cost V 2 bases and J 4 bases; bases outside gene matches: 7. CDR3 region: CASSEYTGGVPDTQYF. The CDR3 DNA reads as TGTGCCAGCAGTGAATATACAGGGGGCGTCCCAGATACGCAGTATTTT.

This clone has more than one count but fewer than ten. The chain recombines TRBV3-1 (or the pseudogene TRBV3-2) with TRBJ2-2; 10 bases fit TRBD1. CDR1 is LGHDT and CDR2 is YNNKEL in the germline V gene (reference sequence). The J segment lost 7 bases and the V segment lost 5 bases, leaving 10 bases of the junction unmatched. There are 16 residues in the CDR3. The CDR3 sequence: CASSSWSGTGDGELFF. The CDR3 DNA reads TGTGCCAGCAGCTCTTGGTCTGGGACAGGGGACGGGGAGCTGTTTTTT.

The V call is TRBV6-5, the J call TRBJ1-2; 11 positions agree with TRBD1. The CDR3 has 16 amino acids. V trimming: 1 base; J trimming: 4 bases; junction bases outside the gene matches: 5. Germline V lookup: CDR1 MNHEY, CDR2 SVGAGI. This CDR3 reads CASSYLRTGGSYGYTF. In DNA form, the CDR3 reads TGTGCCAGCAGTTACTTAAGGACAGGGGGCTCCTATGGCTACACCTTC.